Each of the 6 T cell receptor beta chains below was sequenced from the same sample in a study of blood T cell repertoires in COVID-19. Produced via immunoSEQ multiplex PCR; TCRdb's table is partial and in-frame only. Of 100,000 to 150,000 clones listed, about 85% were seen once; the top ten hold about 6.2%. The specimen was peripheral blood. The receptors were sampled from a man older than 75 with active or convalescent COVID-19.

The chain uses TRBV12-3 or TRBV12-4 and TRBJ1-3; D gene ambiguous. The CDR3 has 13 residues. The ends were cut back, 5 bases at V and 3 bases at J, with 8 bases in the middle. The DNA for the CDR3 is TGTGCCAGCAGTCCGAGCGGTGGAAACACCATATATTTT. The encoded protein is CASSPSGGNTIYF.

The genes are TRBV19 and TRBJ1-6; TRBD1 aligns across 8 bases. The CDR3 has 15 residues. Germline V gene data show CDR1 as LNHDA and CDR2 as SQIVND (reference sequence). Trimming cost V 3 bases and J 10 bases; bases outside gene matches: 8. The CDR3 bases are TGTGCCAGTAGTATCCAGGGGGCGCGCGGATCACCCCTCCACTTT. This codes for CASSIQGARGSPLHF. The variable domain in full, completed from reference TRBV19 and TRBJ1-6, reads DGGITQSPKYLFRKEGQNVTLSCEQNLNHDAMYWYRQDPGQGLRLIYYSQIVNDFQKGDIAEGYSVSREKKESFPLTVTSAQKNPTAFYLCASSIQGARGSPLHFGNGTRLTVT.

The chain is built from TRBV19 and TRBJ2-6; 7 nucleotides match TRBD1. CDR3 length: 15 amino acids. V lost 5 bases to trimming and J lost 5 bases; unmatched junction nucleotides: 6. Germline assignment: CDR1 LNHDA and CDR2 SQIVND (reference sequence). In DNA, the CDR3 is TGTGCCAGTAGTTCAGGACAGGTACGGGCCAACGTCCTGACTTTC. This sequence encodes CASSSGQVRANVLTF.

The chain links TRBV28 to TRBJ2-7; D is unclear. The V end was cut by 8 bases, the J end by 1 base, with 18 bases between. Germline CDR1 and CDR2: MDHEN and SYDVKM. This CDR3 is 15 amino acids long. CDR3 DNA: TGTGCCAGCGCTTCACCCGGGTCTTCTTCCTACGAGCAGTACTTC. It is translated as CASASPGSSSYEQYF.

This chain links TRBV5-8 with TRBJ2-5; the match to TRBD2 covers 8 bases. CDR1 is SGHTS, CDR2 YDEGEE, per germline. V gave up 3 bases and J gave up 5 bases; unmatched junction bases: 9. The length of the CDR3 is 15 residues. As DNA, the CDR3 is TGTGCCAGCAGCTCAGGAGCGGGAGTATCGGAGACCCAGTACTTC. Translating it yields CASSSGAGVSETQYF.

This clone showed up just a few times. V is TRBV2 and J is TRBJ2-7; D gene unclear. Per the germline V gene, CDR1 is SNHLY and CDR2 is FYNNEI. The CDR3 has 10 residues. Trimming removed 9 bases at V and 3 bases at J, with 6 bases between. CDR3: CASLLYEQYF. CDR3 nucleotide sequence: TGTGCCAGTTTACTCTACGAGCAGTACTTC. The complete variable domain, with remaining parts taken from reference TRBV2 and TRBJ2-7, reads EPEVTQTPSHQVTQMGQEVILRCVPISNHLYFYWYRQILGQKVEFLVSFYNNEISEKSEIFDDQFSVERPDGSNFTLKIRSTKLEDSAMYFCASLLYEQYFGPGTRLTVT.